Described below is a single T cell receptor beta chain sequence and its context. Generated by immunoSEQ multiplex PCR, the TCRdb table keeps only in-frame clones and is missing some. The sample lists approximately 100,000 clones; about 85% were seen once. This entry comes from a study of OX40 agonist ivuxolimab in advanced cancers. With baseline, cycle 4 day 1, and cycle 7 day 1 as timepoints, blood was sampled. Germline CDR1 reads SGHRS; CDR2 reads YFSETQ. Trimming stripped 3 bases from V and 7 bases from J, with 17 bases between. The length of the CDR3 is 14 residues. The sequence was obtained from an adult with an advanced solid tumor such as melanoma, head and neck, liver or kidney cancer. The specimen was CD4+ or CD8+ T cells sorted from blood, collected in a trial of the OX40 agonist ivuxolimab. The chain recombines TRBV5-1 with TRBJ2-7; perhaps TRBD2 as D (5 bases). This CDR3 is CASSSQLNPGEQYF. The CDR3 coding sequence is TGCGCCAGCAGCTCGCAACTCAACCCGGGGGAGCAGTACTTC.